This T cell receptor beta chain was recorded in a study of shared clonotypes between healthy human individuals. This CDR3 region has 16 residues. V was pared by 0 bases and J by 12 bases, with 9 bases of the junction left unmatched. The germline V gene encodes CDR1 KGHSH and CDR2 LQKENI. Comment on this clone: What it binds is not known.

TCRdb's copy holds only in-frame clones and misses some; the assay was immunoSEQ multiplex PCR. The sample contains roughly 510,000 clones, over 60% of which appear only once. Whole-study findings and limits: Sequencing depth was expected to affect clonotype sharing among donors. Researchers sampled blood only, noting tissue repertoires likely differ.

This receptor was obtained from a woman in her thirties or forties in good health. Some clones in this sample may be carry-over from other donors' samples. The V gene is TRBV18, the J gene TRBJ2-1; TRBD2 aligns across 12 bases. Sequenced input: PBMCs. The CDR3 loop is CASSPPTSGGVQGQFF. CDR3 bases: TGTGCCAGCTCACCACCGACTAGCGGGGGAGTCCAGGGGCAGTTCTTC.